This T cell receptor beta chain was observed in a study of post-analysis software for immune sequencing data. Unique molecular identifiers featured in each of the TCR beta cDNA libraries. From the PCR reads, TCRdb called clonotypes with MiXCR, one entry per CDR3 protein. The top ten hold 4.5% to 7.5% of the sample, which has about 570,000 distinct CDR3 sequences, around 36% seen once. Study-level points and caveats: Five TRBV segments were significantly more frequent in patients than in controls. TRBV5-6, TRBV5-1 and TRBV20-1 were among these segments.

A word on this clonotype: No antigen is known for it.

The CDR3 contains 14 residues. J was trimmed by 4 bases and V by 3 bases; bases with no gene match: 5. The germline CDR1 and CDR2 sequences are DFQATT and SNEGSKA (reference sequence). Specimen: blood. The receptor was isolated from a girl between 2 and 17 years old with multiple sclerosis. The chain employs TRBV20-1 and TRBJ2-1; 8 nucleotides line up with TRBD1. The CDR3 sequence: CSASGQGHYNEQFF. In nucleotides, the CDR3 is TGCAGTGCTAGCGGACAGGGACATTACAATGAGCAGTTCTTC.